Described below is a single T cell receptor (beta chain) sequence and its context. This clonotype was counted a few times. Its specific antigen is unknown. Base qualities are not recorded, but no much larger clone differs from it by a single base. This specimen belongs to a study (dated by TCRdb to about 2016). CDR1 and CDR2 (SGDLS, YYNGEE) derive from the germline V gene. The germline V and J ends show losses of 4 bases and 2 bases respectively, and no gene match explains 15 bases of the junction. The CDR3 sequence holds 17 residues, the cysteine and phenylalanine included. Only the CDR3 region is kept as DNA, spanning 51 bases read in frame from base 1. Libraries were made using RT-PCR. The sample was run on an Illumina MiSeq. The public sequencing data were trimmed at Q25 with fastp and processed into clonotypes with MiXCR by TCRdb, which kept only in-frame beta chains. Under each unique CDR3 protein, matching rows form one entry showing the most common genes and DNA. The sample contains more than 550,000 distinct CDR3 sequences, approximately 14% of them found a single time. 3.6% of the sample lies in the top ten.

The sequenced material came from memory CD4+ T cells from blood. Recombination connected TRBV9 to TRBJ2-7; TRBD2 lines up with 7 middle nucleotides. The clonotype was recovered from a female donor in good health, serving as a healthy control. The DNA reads TGTGCCAGCAGCCCTCGACTAGCCCTCAGTACTACCTACGAGCAGTACTTC. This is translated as CASSPRLALSTTYEQYF.